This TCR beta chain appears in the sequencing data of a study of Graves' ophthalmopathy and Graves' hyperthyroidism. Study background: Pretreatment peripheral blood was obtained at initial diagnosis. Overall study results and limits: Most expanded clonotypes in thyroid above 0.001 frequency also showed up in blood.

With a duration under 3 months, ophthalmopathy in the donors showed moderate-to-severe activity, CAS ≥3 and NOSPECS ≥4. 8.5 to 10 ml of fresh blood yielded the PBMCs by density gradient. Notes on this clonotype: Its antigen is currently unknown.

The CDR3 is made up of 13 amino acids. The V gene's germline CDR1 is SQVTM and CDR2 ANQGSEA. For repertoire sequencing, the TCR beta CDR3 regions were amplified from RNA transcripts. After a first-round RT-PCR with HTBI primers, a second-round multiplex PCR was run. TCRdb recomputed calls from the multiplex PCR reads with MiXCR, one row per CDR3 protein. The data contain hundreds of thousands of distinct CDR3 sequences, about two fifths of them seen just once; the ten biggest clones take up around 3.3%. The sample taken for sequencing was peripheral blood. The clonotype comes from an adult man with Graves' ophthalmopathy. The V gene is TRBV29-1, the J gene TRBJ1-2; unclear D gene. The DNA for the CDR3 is TGCAGAGCCTCGGTACCGAGTAGCTATGGCTACACCTTC. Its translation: CRASVPSSYGYTF.